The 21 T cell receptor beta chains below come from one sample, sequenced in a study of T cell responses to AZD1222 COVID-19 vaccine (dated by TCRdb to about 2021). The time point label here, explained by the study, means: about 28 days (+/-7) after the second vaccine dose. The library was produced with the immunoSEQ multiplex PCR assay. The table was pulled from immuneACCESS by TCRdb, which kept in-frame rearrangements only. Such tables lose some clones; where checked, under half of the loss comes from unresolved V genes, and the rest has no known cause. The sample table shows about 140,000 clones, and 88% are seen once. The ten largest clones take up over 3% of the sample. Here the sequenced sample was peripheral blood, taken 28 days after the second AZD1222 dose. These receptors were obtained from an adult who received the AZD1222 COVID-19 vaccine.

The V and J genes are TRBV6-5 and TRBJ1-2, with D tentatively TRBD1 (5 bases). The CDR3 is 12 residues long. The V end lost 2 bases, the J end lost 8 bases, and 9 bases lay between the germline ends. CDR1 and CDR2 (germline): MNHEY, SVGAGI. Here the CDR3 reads CASSYLRGGYTF. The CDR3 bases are TGTGCCAGCAGTTACCTAAGGGGAGGCTACACCTTC.

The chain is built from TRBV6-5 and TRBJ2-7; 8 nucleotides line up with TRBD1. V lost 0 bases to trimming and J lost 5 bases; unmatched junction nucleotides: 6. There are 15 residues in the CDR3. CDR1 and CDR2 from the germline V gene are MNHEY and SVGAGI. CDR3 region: CASSYSGQGDHEQYF. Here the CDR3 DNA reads TGTGCCAGCAGTTACTCTGGACAGGGAGACCACGAGCAGTACTTC.

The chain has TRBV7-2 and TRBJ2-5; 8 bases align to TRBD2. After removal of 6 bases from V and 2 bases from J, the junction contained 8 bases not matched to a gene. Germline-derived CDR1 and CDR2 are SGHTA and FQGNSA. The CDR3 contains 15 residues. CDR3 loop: CASRSPSGPQETQYF. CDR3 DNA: TGTGCCAGCAGATCCCCTAGCGGGCCACAAGAGACCCAGTACTTC.

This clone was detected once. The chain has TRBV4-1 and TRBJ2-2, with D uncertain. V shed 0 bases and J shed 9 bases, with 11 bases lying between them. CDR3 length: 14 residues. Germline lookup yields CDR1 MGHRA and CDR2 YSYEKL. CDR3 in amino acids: CASSQDSRQRELFF. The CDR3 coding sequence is TGCGCCAGCAGCCAAGATAGTCGGCAACGGGAGCTGTTTTTT.

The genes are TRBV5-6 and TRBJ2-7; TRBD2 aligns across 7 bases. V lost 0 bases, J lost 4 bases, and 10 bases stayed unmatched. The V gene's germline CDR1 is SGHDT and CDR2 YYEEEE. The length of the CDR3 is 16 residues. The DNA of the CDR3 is TGTGCCAGCAGCTTGGCCGGTATCGGGGGGTATTACGAGCAGTACTTC. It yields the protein CASSLAGIGGYYEQYF. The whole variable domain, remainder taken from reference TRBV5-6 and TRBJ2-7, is DAGVTQSPTHLIKTRGQQVTLRCSPKSGHDTVSWYQQALGQGPQFIFQYYEEEERQRGNFPDRFSGHQFPNYSSELNVNALLLGDSALYLCASSLAGIGGYYEQYFGPGTRLTVT.

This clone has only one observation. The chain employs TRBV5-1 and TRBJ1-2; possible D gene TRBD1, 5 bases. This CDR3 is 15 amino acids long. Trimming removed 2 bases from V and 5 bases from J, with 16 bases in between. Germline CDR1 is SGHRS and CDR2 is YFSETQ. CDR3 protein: CASSFTEQGQYGYTF. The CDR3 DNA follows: TGCGCCAGCAGCTTTACTGAGCAGGGCCAATATGGCTACACCTTC.

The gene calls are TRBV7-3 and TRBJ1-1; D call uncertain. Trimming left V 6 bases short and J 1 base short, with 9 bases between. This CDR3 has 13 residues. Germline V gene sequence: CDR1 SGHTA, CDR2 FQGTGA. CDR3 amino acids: CASREQQNTEAFF. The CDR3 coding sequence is TGTGCCAGCAGGGAACAGCAGAACACTGAAGCTTTCTTT.

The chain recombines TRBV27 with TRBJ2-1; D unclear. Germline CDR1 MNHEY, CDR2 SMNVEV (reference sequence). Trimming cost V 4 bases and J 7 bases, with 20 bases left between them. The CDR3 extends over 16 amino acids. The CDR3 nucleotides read TGTGCCAGCAGTTCTTTGGTTGCGACCCTTGGAAATGAGCAGTTCTTC. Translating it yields CASSSLVATLGNEQFF.

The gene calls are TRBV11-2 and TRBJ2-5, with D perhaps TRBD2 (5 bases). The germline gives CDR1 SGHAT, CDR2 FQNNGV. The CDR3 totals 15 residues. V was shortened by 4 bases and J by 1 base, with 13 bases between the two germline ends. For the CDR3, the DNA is TGTGCCAGCAGCTCTTTAGGCGGGTTCCAAGAGACCCAGTACTTC. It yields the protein CASSSLGGFQETQYF.

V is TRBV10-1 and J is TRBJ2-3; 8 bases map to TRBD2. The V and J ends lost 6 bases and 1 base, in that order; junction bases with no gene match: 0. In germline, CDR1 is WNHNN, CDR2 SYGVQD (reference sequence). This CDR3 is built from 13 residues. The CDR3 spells CASSGGGTDTQYF. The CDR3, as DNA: TGCGCCAGCAGCGGGGGGGGCACAGATACGCAGTATTTT.

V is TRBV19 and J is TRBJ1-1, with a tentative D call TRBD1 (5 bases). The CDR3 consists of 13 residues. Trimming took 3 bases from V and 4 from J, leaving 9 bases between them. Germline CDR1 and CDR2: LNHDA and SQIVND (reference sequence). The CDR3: CASSMGLSTEAFF. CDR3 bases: TGTGCCAGTAGTATGGGGCTGAGCACTGAAGCTTTCTTT. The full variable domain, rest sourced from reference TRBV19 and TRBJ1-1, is DGGITQSPKYLFRKEGQNVTLSCEQNLNHDAMYWYRQDPGQGLRLIYYSQIVNDFQKGDIAEGYSVSREKKESFPLTVTSAQKNPTAFYLCASSMGLSTEAFFGQGTRLTVV.

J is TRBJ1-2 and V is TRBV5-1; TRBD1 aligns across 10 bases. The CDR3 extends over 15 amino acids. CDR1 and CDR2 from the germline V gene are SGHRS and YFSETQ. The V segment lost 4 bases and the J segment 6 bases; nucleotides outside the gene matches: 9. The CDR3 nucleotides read TGCGCCAGCAGCCGAGGACAGGGGGAGATGGATGGCTACACCTTC. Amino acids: CASSRGQGEMDGYTF.

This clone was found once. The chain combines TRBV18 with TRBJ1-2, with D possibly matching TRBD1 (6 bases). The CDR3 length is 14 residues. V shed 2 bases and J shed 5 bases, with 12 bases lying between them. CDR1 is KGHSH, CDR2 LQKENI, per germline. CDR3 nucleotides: TGTGCCAGCTCACCAGAGTCCAGGGGATATGGCTACACCTTC. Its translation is CASSPESRGYGYTF. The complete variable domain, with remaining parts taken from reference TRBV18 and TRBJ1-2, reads NAGVMQNPRHLVRRRGQEARLRCSPMKGHSHVYWYRQLPEEGLKFMVYLQKENIIDESGMPKERFSAEFPKEGPSILRIQQVVRGDSAAYFCASSPESRGYGYTFGSGTRLTVV.

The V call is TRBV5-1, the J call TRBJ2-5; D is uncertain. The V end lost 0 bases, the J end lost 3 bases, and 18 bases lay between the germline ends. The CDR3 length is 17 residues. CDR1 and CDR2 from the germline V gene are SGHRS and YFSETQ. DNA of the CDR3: TGCGCCAGCAGCTTGGTCCCGCGATGGACGGTCGAAGAGACCCAGTACTTC. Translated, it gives CASSLVPRWTVEETQYF.

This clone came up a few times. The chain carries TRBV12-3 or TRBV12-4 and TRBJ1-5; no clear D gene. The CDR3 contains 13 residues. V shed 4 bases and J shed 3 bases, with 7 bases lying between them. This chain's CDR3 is CASSSNDNQPQHF. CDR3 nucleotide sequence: TGTGCCAGCAGTTCGAACGACAATCAGCCCCAGCATTTT.

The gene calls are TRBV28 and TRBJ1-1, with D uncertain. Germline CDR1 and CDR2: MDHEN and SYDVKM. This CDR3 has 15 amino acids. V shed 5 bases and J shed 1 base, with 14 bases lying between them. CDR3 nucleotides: TGTGCCAGCAGTCCCCCCGGGGAGGGGAACACTGAAGCTTTCTTT. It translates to CASSPPGEGNTEAFF.

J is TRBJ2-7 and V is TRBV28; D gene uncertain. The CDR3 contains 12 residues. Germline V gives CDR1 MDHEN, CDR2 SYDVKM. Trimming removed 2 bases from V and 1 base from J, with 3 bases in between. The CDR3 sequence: CASSLVSYEQYF. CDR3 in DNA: TGTGCCAGCAGTTTAGTTTCCTACGAGCAGTACTTC.

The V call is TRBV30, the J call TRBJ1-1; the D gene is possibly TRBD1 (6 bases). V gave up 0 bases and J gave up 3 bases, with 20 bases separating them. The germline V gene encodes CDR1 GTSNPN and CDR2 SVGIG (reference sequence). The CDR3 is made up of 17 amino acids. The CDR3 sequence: CAWSVRGSAHGYTEAFF. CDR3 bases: TGTGCCTGGAGTGTGAGGGGGAGCGCCCACGGGTACACTGAAGCTTTCTTT.

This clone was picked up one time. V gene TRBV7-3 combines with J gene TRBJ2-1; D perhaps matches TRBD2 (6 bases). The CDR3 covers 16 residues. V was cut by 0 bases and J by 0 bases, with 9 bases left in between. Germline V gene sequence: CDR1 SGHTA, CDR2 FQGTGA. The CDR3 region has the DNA TGTGCCAGCAGCTTAACTAGCGGACTCTCCTACAATGAGCAGTTCTTC. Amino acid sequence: CASSLTSGLSYNEQFF.

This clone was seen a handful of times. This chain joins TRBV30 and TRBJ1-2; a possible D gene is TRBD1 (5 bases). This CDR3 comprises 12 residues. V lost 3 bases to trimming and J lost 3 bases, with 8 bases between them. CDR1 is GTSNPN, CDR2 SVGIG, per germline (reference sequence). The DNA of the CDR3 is TGTGCCTGGAGGCAGGGTTACTATGGCTACACCTTC. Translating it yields CAWRQGYYGYTF.

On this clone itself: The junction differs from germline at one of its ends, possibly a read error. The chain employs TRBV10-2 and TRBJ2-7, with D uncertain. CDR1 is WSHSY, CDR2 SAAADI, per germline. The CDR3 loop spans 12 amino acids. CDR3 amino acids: CASRDPSYEQYF. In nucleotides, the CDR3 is TGCGCCAGCCGTGATCCCTCCTACGAGCAGTACTTC.